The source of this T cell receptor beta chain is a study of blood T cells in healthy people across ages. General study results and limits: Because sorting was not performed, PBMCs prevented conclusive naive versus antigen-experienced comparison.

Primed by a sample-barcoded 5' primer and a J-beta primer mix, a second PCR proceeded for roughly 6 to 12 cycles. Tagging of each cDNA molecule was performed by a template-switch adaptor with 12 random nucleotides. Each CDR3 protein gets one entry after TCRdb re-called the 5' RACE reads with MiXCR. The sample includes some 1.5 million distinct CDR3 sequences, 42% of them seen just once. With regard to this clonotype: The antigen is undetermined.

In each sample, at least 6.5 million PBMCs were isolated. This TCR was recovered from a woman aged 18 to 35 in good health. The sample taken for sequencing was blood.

CDR3 sequence (DNA): TGCGCCAGCAGCCAAGGCCAGGCTGGGAATTCACCCCTCCACTTT. It yields the protein CASSQGQAGNSPLHF. This chain connects TRBV4-1 to TRBJ1-6; no definite D call. The CDR3 contains 15 residues. Germline CDR1 reads MGHRA; CDR2 reads YSYEKL. V was pared by 1 base and J by 7 bases, with 11 bases between.